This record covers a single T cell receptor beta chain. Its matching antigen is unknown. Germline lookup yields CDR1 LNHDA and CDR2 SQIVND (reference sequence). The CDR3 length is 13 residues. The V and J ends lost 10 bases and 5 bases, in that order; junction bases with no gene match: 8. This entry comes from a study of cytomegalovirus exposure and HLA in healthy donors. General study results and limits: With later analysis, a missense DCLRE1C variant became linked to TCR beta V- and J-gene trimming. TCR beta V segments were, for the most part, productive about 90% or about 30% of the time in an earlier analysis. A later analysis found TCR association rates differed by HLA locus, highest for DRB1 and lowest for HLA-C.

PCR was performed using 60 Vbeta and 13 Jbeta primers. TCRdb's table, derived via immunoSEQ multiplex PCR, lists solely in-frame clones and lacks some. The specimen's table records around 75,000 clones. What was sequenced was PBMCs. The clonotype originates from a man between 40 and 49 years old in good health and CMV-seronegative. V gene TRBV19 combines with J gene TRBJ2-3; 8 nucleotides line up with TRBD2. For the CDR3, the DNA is TGTGCCACCTCCACAACTAGCGGAGATACGCAGTATTTT. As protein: CATSTTSGDTQYF.